A single TCR beta chain is shown here with its context. The antigen remains undetermined. CDR3 size: 14 residues. The junction had 9 bases not matched to a gene; V was cut back by 5 bases and J by 9 bases. TCR beta VDJ combinations and CDR3 sequences were profiled from genomic DNA. Using its own MiXCR run on the reads, TCRdb lists one record per CDR3 protein. The sample yields approximately 170,000 distinct CDR3 sequences, 40% to 55% seen once. This entry belongs to a study of CD8+CD57+ T cells in acquired aplastic anemia. At the level of the study: The sorted CD4+ and CD8+ cells yielded an average around 3 ug of DNA. Study observations and caveats: Patients and controls shared approximately 28 CD8+ CDR3 sequences. With respect to CD8+ Simpson's diversity, patients and controls did not differ significantly.

Those patients picked for sequencing had displayed CD8+CD57+ cell expansion on flow cytometry. When blood sampling took place, the patients had received no therapy. Sample: sorted CD4+, CD8+, or CD8+CD57+ T cells (not recorded which) from PBMCs. This chain uses TRBV12-3 or TRBV12-4 with TRBJ1-5, with 8 bases aligning to TRBD1. The sequence derives from a human donor with aplastic anemia. The CDR3 reads CASSGGTGHRPQHF. As DNA, the CDR3 is TGTGCCAGCAGTGGAGGGACAGGACATCGGCCCCAGCATTTT.